This T cell receptor beta chain was profiled in a study of CD8 T cell repertoires and HIV-1 epitope variants. Clones were sequenced by immunoSEQ multiplex PCR, and TCRdb holds only the in-frame ones, with some missing. The sample lists over 4,000 clones; about 67% were seen once. Trimming cost V 2 bases and J 2 bases, with 16 bases left between them. The CDR3 contains 17 residues. Germline lookup yields CDR1 ENHRY and CDR2 SYGVKD. For this clone: Its antigen is not known.

The specimen was cultured CD8+ T cells derived from PBMCs. This receptor was obtained from a male donor with HIV. The V call is TRBV10-3, the J call TRBJ1-3; a possible D gene is TRBD1 (5 bases). CDR3 loop: CAISEPAGMTPGNTIYF. Here the CDR3 DNA reads TGTGCCATCAGTGAGCCGGCAGGGATGACTCCTGGAAACACCATATATTTT.